Listed below are T cell receptor beta chains from one sample, sequenced in a study of tumor-infiltrating lymphocytes in oesophageal squamous cell carcinoma. One entry per CDR3 protein, called by TCRdb with MiXCR from the PCR reads. The sample yields about 12,000 distinct CDR3 sequences, about 54% seen once. Sequencing was performed on esophageal tumor tissue. These receptors were obtained from a female donor with esophageal squamous cell carcinoma. The CDR3 runs from the conserved cysteine through the conserved F or W. The order of the fields is V gene, J gene, clone size, D gene, CDR3 length, CDR3 DNA, CDR3 protein. The D gene is left open where the match is weak. Some rows mark clone size as missing; the rest say once, few, many or name a class of expanded clone.

V gene: TRBV12-3/TRBV12-4
J gene: TRBJ1-4
clone size: NA
D gene: TRBD1
CDR3 length: 15
CDR3 DNA: TGTGCCAGCAGCTCGACAGGGGCCTTAAATGAAAAACTGTTTTTT
CDR3 protein: CASSSTGALNEKLFF

V gene: TRBV19
J gene: TRBJ2-5
clone size: many
D gene: TRBD2
CDR3 length: 13
CDR3 DNA: TGTGCCAGTAGTGGCGGGGGGGCCGAGACCCAGTACTTC
CDR3 protein: CASSGGGAETQYF

V gene: TRBV7-8
J gene: TRBJ1-5
clone size: NA
D gene: NA
CDR3 length: 15
CDR3 DNA: TGTGCCAGCAGTCAGACGATGGGCGGATCTCAGCCCCAGCATTTT
CDR3 protein: CASSQTMGGSQPQHF

V gene: TRBV6-2/TRBV6-3
J gene: TRBJ2-1
clone size: NA
D gene: TRBD1
CDR3 length: 14
CDR3 DNA: TGTGCCAGCAGTTACTCGAGGGACAGCAATGAGCAGTTCTTC
CDR3 protein: CASSYSRDSNEQFF

V gene: TRBV7-6
J gene: TRBJ2-1
clone size: NA
D gene: NA
CDR3 length: 13
CDR3 DNA: TGTGCCAGCAGCTTCTCCGAGGACAATGAGCAGTTCTTC
CDR3 protein: CASSFSEDNEQFF

V gene: TRBV7-3
J gene: TRBJ2-1
clone size: NA
D gene: TRBD1
CDR3 length: 15
CDR3 DNA: TGTGCCAGCAGCGAAACAGGGGGCTCCTACAATGAGCAGTTCTTC
CDR3 protein: CASSETGGSYNEQFF

V gene: TRBV7-3
J gene: TRBJ2-5
clone size: NA
D gene: TRBD1
CDR3 length: 14
CDR3 DNA: TGTGCCAGCAGCGACCGGACAGGGGAAGAGACCCAGTACTTC
CDR3 protein: CASSDRTGEETQYF

V gene: TRBV10-3
J gene: TRBJ2-3
clone size: NA
D gene: NA
CDR3 length: 15
CDR3 DNA: TGTGCCATCAGGCCCATAGGCGGTAGCACAGATACGCAGTATTTT
CDR3 protein: CAIRPIGGSTDTQYF

V gene: TRBV7-3
J gene: TRBJ2-2
clone size: NA
D gene: NA
CDR3 length: 15
CDR3 DNA: TGTGCCAGCAGCTTATTAGCGGCGAACACCGGGGAGCTGTTTTTT
CDR3 protein: CASSLLAANTGELFF

V gene: TRBV7-4
J gene: TRBJ2-1
clone size: NA
D gene: NA
CDR3 length: 15
CDR3 DNA: TGTGCCAGCAGCCTAGGGCCAGGGGTCCAGAATGAGCAGTTCTTC
CDR3 protein: CASSLGPGVQNEQFF

V gene: TRBV10-1
J gene: TRBJ2-7
clone size: many
D gene: NA
CDR3 length: 14
CDR3 DNA: TGCGCCAGCAGTGAGGCTAGCGCAGACAATGAGCAGTACTTC
CDR3 protein: CASSEASADNEQYF

V gene: TRBV5-4
J gene: TRBJ2-7
clone size: few
D gene: NA
CDR3 length: 14
CDR3 DNA: TGTGCCAACAGCTTGGCCCGGTCCTACAATGAGCAGTACTTC
CDR3 protein: CANSLARSYNEQYF

V gene: TRBV7-9
J gene: TRBJ2-3
clone size: NA
D gene: TRBD2
CDR3 length: 16
CDR3 DNA: TGTGCCAGCAGCTTAGGGACTAGCGGGATGGGAGATACGCAGTATTTT
CDR3 protein: CASSLGTSGMGDTQYF

V gene: TRBV5-1
J gene: TRBJ2-5
clone size: many
D gene: TRBD2
CDR3 length: 16
CDR3 DNA: TGCGCCAGCAGCTTGGGACTAGCGGGAGGGCAAGAGACCCAGTACTTC
CDR3 protein: CASSLGLAGGQETQYF

V gene: TRBV7-3
J gene: TRBJ2-1
clone size: many
D gene: NA
CDR3 length: 13
CDR3 DNA: TGTGCCAGCAGCTTAGGGGGGTGGGGTGAGCAGTTCTTC
CDR3 protein: CASSLGGWGEQFF

V gene: TRBV7-2
J gene: TRBJ2-3
clone size: NA
D gene: TRBD2
CDR3 length: 19
CDR3 DNA: TGTGCCAGCAGCTTAGTTCCCCAACCCCTAGCGGGGACCACAGATACGCAGTATTTT
CDR3 protein: CASSLVPQPLAGTTDTQYF

V gene: TRBV20-1
J gene: TRBJ2-5
clone size: NA
D gene: TRBD1
CDR3 length: 18
CDR3 DNA: TGCAGTGCTAGATTTTGGACGGACAGGGCTAATTTGATTGAGACCCAGTACTTC
CDR3 protein: CSARFWTDRANLIETQYF

V gene: TRBV7-9
J gene: TRBJ2-3
clone size: few
D gene: TRBD2
CDR3 length: 19
CDR3 DNA: TGTGCCAGCAGCTTAGCGTCACTAGCGGGGGCATCTAGCACAGATACGCAGTATTTT
CDR3 protein: CASSLASLAGASSTDTQYF

V gene: TRBV2
J gene: TRBJ1-4
clone size: many
D gene: NA
CDR3 length: 12
CDR3 DNA: TGTGCCAGCAGGCTACAAAGTGAAAAACTGTTTTTT
CDR3 protein: CASRLQSEKLFF

V gene: TRBV7-9
J gene: TRBJ2-1
clone size: many
D gene: NA
CDR3 length: 16
CDR3 DNA: TGTGCCAGCAGACCTGCCGCCGGGCCCGCACGCAATGAGCAGTTCTTC
CDR3 protein: CASRPAAGPARNEQFF

V gene: TRBV7-2
J gene: TRBJ1-5
clone size: NA
D gene: NA
CDR3 length: 15
CDR3 DNA: TGTGCCAGCAGCTCCGAATCGAGGGGCAATCAGCCCCAGCATTTT
CDR3 protein: CASSSESRGNQPQHF

V gene: TRBV5-5
J gene: TRBJ2-3
clone size: few
D gene: NA
CDR3 length: 14
CDR3 DNA: TGTGCCAGCACCGTTACTACTAGCACAGATACGCAGTATTTT
CDR3 protein: CASTVTTSTDTQYF

V gene: TRBV7-3
J gene: TRBJ2-1
clone size: few
D gene: TRBD1
CDR3 length: 15
CDR3 DNA: TGTGCCAGCAGCTTCGGACAGGGAACCTACAATGAGCAGTTCTTC
CDR3 protein: CASSFGQGTYNEQFF

V gene: TRBV7-6
J gene: TRBJ1-2
clone size: few
D gene: NA
CDR3 length: 12
CDR3 DNA: TGTGCCAGCAGGGTAGACTACTATGGCTACACCTTC
CDR3 protein: CASRVDYYGYTF

V gene: TRBV7-2
J gene: TRBJ1-2
clone size: medium-sized
D gene: NA
CDR3 length: 12
CDR3 DNA: TGTGCCAGCAGCTCTACAGGCTATGGCTACACCTTC
CDR3 protein: CASSSTGYGYTF

V gene: TRBV2
J gene: TRBJ2-3
clone size: NA
D gene: NA
CDR3 length: 15
CDR3 DNA: TGTGCCAGCAGTGTGGCGGGGGCGGGGTCCTACGAGCAGTATTTT
CDR3 protein: CASSVAGAGSYEQYF

V gene: TRBV15
J gene: TRBJ1-1
clone size: few
D gene: NA
CDR3 length: 13
CDR3 DNA: TGTGCCACCAGCAGGACTCGGGGAACTGAAGCTTTCTTT
CDR3 protein: CATSRTRGTEAFF

V gene: TRBV10-3
J gene: TRBJ2-5
clone size: many
D gene: NA
CDR3 length: 13
CDR3 DNA: TGTGCCATCAGGCCAGGAGGGTGGGAGACCCAGTACTTC
CDR3 protein: CAIRPGGWETQYF

V gene: TRBV20-1
J gene: TRBJ2-5
clone size: NA
D gene: NA
CDR3 length: 12
CDR3 DNA: TGCAGTGCTAGACAGGGACAAGAGACCCAGTACTTC
CDR3 protein: CSARQGQETQYF

V gene: TRBV7-6
J gene: TRBJ2-3
clone size: NA
D gene: NA
CDR3 length: 17
CDR3 DNA: TGTGCCAGCAGCTTAATTCAACGGGGAGGGGGATGGGATACGCAGTATTTT
CDR3 protein: CASSLIQRGGGWDTQYF

V gene: TRBV7-6
J gene: TRBJ2-1
clone size: few
D gene: TRBD2
CDR3 length: 18
CDR3 DNA: TGTGCCAGCAGCTTAGGGACTAGCGGAAGACTCTTCTACAATGAGCAGTTCTTC
CDR3 protein: CASSLGTSGRLFYNEQFF

V gene: TRBV6-1
J gene: TRBJ2-1
clone size: few
D gene: TRBD1
CDR3 length: 15
CDR3 DNA: TGTGCCAGCAGGCCGGGACAGGGCCCTTACAATGAGCAGTTCTTC
CDR3 protein: CASRPGQGPYNEQFF

V gene: TRBV7-8
J gene: TRBJ1-2
clone size: NA
D gene: TRBD1
CDR3 length: 14
CDR3 DNA: TGTGCCAGCAGACCACCGGGACAGGGGATTGGCTACACCTTC
CDR3 protein: CASRPPGQGIGYTF

V gene: TRBV7-6
J gene: TRBJ1-1
clone size: NA
D gene: NA
CDR3 length: 13
CDR3 DNA: TGTGCCAGCAGCTTAGCAGAGCCCACTGAAGCTTTCTTT
CDR3 protein: CASSLAEPTEAFF

V gene: TRBV5-3
J gene: TRBJ2-6
clone size: NA
D gene: NA
CDR3 length: 15
CDR3 DNA: TGTGCCAGCAGCTTCCAGGGAACTGGGGCCAACGTCCTGACTTTC
CDR3 protein: CASSFQGTGANVLTF

V gene: TRBV7-3
J gene: TRBJ2-2
clone size: many
D gene: TRBD2
CDR3 length: 19
CDR3 DNA: TGTGCCAGCAGCGCGGGACTAGCGGGGGATATTCCTAACACCGGGGAGCTGTTTTTT
CDR3 protein: CASSAGLAGDIPNTGELFF

V gene: TRBV5-6
J gene: TRBJ1-1
clone size: NA
D gene: NA
CDR3 length: 13
CDR3 DNA: TGTGCCAGCAGCTTGGACAGCCACACTGAAGCTTTCTTT
CDR3 protein: CASSLDSHTEAFF

V gene: TRBV7-9
J gene: TRBJ2-1
clone size: NA
D gene: NA
CDR3 length: 17
CDR3 DNA: TGTGCCAGCAGCCCGACAAGGGGGGGCCACGTGCACAATGAGCAGTTCTTC
CDR3 protein: CASSPTRGGHVHNEQFF

V gene: TRBV7-2
J gene: TRBJ2-5
clone size: few
D gene: NA
CDR3 length: 14
CDR3 DNA: TGTGCCAGCAGCTTACAGGGGGGTGGAGAGACCCAGTACTTC
CDR3 protein: CASSLQGGGETQYF

V gene: TRBV11-2
J gene: TRBJ2-5
clone size: NA
D gene: TRBD2
CDR3 length: 17
CDR3 DNA: TGTGCCAGCAGCTTAGATGGTATAGCGGGAGGTCTGGAGACCCAGTACTTC
CDR3 protein: CASSLDGIAGGLETQYF

V gene: TRBV3-1
J gene: TRBJ2-1
clone size: NA
D gene: NA
CDR3 length: 15
CDR3 DNA: TGTGCCAGCAGCCAAGATTTACAGGGATACAATGAGCAGTTCTTC
CDR3 protein: CASSQDLQGYNEQFF

V gene: TRBV20-1
J gene: TRBJ2-1
clone size: NA
D gene: NA
CDR3 length: 14
CDR3 DNA: TGCAGTGCTAGTAACCGGGATCTCTACAATGAGCAGTTCTTC
CDR3 protein: CSASNRDLYNEQFF

V gene: TRBV7-2
J gene: TRBJ2-2
clone size: NA
D gene: TRBD1
CDR3 length: 14
CDR3 DNA: TGTGCCAGCAGCCGCGGACAGGGCGCCGGGGAGCTGTTTTTT
CDR3 protein: CASSRGQGAGELFF

V gene: TRBV11-1
J gene: TRBJ2-5
clone size: NA
D gene: NA
CDR3 length: 14
CDR3 DNA: TGTGCCAGCAGCATAAGCAGTCCGGGTGAGACCCAGTACTTC
CDR3 protein: CASSISSPGETQYF

V gene: TRBV7-2
J gene: TRBJ2-1
clone size: NA
D gene: TRBD2
CDR3 length: 15
CDR3 DNA: TGTGCCAGCAGCGATACTAGCGGGAACTACAATGAGCAGTTCTTC
CDR3 protein: CASSDTSGNYNEQFF